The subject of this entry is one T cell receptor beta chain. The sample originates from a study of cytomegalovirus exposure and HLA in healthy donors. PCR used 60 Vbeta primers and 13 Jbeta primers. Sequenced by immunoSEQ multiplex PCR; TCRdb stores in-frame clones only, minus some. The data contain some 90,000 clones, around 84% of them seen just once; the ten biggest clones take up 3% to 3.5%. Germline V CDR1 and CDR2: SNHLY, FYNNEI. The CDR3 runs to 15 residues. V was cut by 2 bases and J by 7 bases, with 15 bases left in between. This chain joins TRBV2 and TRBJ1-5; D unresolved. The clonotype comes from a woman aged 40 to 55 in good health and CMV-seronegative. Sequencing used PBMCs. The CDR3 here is CASSESRGGSQPQHF. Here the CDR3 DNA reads TGTGCCAGCAGTGAATCTCGAGGAGGGAGCCAGCCCCAGCATTTT. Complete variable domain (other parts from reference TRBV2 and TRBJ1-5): EPEVTQTPSHQVTQMGQEVILRCVPISNHLYFYWYRQILGQKVEFLVSFYNNEISEKSEIFDDQFSVERPDGSNFTLKIRSTKLEDSAMYFCASSESRGGSQPQHFGDGTRLSIL.